One and the same sample provided the 6 T cell receptor beta chains below, sequenced in a study of radiotherapy plus CTLA-4 blockade in lung cancer listed by TCRdb under 2018. The method was the immunoSEQ multiplex PCR assay. TCRdb carries this immuneACCESS record with in-frame sequences only. Its versions omit some clonotypes, under half of them owing to an unresolved V gene in the studies checked, with the rest unexplained. Recorded for this sample are around 80,000 clones; under 90% of them occurred a single time. The ten top clones hold 0.65% to 0.85% of the sample. The source was peripheral blood, collected from a patient treated with radiotherapy plus ipilimumab. The origin of the receptors is a human donor with non-small cell lung cancer who had stable disease on radiotherapy plus ipilimumab.

This sequence joins TRBV13 and TRBJ2-7, with D possibly matching TRBD2 (6 bases). CDR3 length equals 14 residues. Germline CDR1 is PRHDT and CDR2 is FYEKMQ (reference sequence). Trimming stripped 5 bases from V and 2 bases from J, with 13 bases between. The CDR3 is CASSATGDPYEQYF. For the CDR3, the DNA is TGTGCCAGCAGCGCGACGGGAGATCCCTACGAGCAGTACTTC.

V and J are TRBV5-1 and TRBJ2-3, with 10 bases that match TRBD2. The CDR3 is 18 amino acids. The V gene end was trimmed by 0 bases and the J gene end by 0 bases; junction bases not matched to a gene: 7. Germline values: CDR1 SGHRS, CDR2 YFSETQ. The CDR3 reads CASSLVRLAGQSTDTQYF. As DNA, the CDR3 is TGCGCCAGCAGCTTGGTGCGACTAGCGGGTCAAAGCACAGATACGCAGTATTTT.

The chain is built from TRBV29-1 and TRBJ2-3; 7 positions match TRBD2. J gave up 4 bases and V 3 bases, and 16 bases lay outside the gene matches. The CDR3 totals 17 residues. The germline V gene encodes CDR1 SQVTM and CDR2 ANQGSEA. CDR3 nucleotides: TGCAGCGTTGAGGGGGGGAGGGCCCTGGGCTCCTCAGATACGCAGTATTTT. Protein product: CSVEGGRALGSSDTQYF.

V is TRBV4-2 and J is TRBJ2-1; TRBD2 matches 11 bases. CDR3 length equals 17 residues. Germline V gene data show CDR1 as LGHNA and CDR2 as YNFKEQ. The junction had 4 bases not matched to a gene; V was cut back by 1 base and J by 2 bases. The chain's CDR3 is CASSQGMGLAAYNEQFF. The CDR3 region has the DNA TGTGCCAGCAGCCAAGGAATGGGACTAGCGGCCTACAATGAGCAGTTCTTC.

The chain employs TRBV5-1 and TRBJ2-1, with 10 positions matching TRBD2. This CDR3 has 14 amino acids. The germline V gene has CDR1 SGHRS and CDR2 YFSETQ. Unmatched junction bases numbered 3, after V lost 3 bases and J lost 6 bases. CDR3 DNA sequence: TGCGCCAGCAGCTCCCGACTAGCGGGCAATGAGCAGTTCTTC. As protein: CASSSRLAGNEQFF.

The chain joins TRBV27 to TRBJ2-3, with 8 positions matching TRBD2. Germline CDR1 reads MNHEY; CDR2 reads SMNVEV (reference sequence). The V gene end was trimmed by 5 bases and the J gene end by 1 base; junction bases not matched to a gene: 14. The CDR3 spans 18 residues. The CDR3, as DNA: TGTGCCAGCAGTCCGCCCCGGAGACTAGCGACCGGCACAGATACGCAGTATTTT. This encodes CASSPPRRLATGTDTQYF.